The 4 T cell receptor beta chains given below trace back to one sample, sequenced in a study of T cells in Graves' hyperthyroidism and ophthalmopathy. Amplification yielded TCR beta CDR3 regions, with RNA transcripts as the source. The HTBI primer set was used in a first-round RT-PCR of the TCR CDR3. TCRdb re-called the multiplex PCR reads with MiXCR, one entry per CDR3 protein. The sample contains 600,000 or so distinct CDR3 sequences, about 14% of which appear only once. The specimen sequenced was blood. These receptors were collected from a woman aged 45-59 years with Graves' ophthalmopathy.

This clonotype showed up many times. A read error may produce the germline difference seen at one junction end. The gene calls are TRBV20-1 and TRBJ2-7; 7 nucleotides agree with TRBD1. The CDR3 has 15 amino acids. Germline V lookup: CDR1 DFQATT, CDR2 SNEGSKA (reference sequence). CDR3 residues: CSAREGQALSYKQYF. The CDR3 DNA sequence: TGCAGTGCTAGAGAAGGACAGGCCCTTTCCTACAAGCAGTACTTC.

In the case of this clonotype: A much larger clone sits a single nucleotide away, making a read error possible. The chain links TRBV6-2 or TRBV6-3 to TRBJ1-5; D unresolved. The CDR3 contains 12 residues. In germline, CDR1 is MNHEY, CDR2 SVGEGT. Trimming left V 7 bases short and J 3 bases short, with 7 bases between. This CDR3 is CASTGDNQPQHF. DNA for the CDR3: TGTGCCAGCACCGGGGACAATCAGCCCCAGCATTTT.

The chain couples TRBV11-3 to TRBJ1-6; D is perhaps TRBD1 (5 bases). Germline V gene data show CDR1 as SGHNT and CDR2 as YENEEA. Between the trimmed V and J ends, which lost 8 bases and 7 bases, there was a span of 9 bases. The CDR3 is made up of 12 amino acids. The CDR3 sequence is CASRDQNSPLHF. DNA for the CDR3: TGTGCCAGCCGGGACCAAAATTCACCCCTCCACTTT.

This clonotype was seen repeatedly, ten times or more. This rearrangement joins TRBV12-3 or TRBV12-4 to TRBJ1-1, with D uncertain. Trimming shortened V by 6 bases and J by 5 bases, and 13 bases separated the two germline ends. The CDR3 extends over 13 amino acids. CDR3 bases: TGTGCCAGCAGAATGGAGGGCTCGACTGAAGCTTTCTTT. Protein product: CASRMEGSTEAFF.